Listed below are T cell receptor beta chains from one sample, sequenced in a study of PD-L1 blockade in urothelial cancer. The data were produced by immunoSEQ multiplex PCR, yet TCRdb's version contains in-frame clones alone and is incomplete. This sample has approximately 52,000 clones, with around 72% found just once. The specimen comprised PBMCs, sampled around atezolizumab (anti-PD-L1) treatment. The origin of the receptors is a man in his 70s with urothelial cancer. The CDR3 runs from the conserved cysteine through the conserved F or W. The D gene is left open where the match is weak. Expanded clones are given a class, and other clones once, few, many or no size at all.

TRBJ1-6,TRBV7-3,TRBD1,once,TGTGCCAGCAGCGCCGGGACAGGGTATAATTCACCCCTCCACTTT,CASSAGTGYNSPLHF
TRBJ2-4,TRBV28,NA,NA,TGTGCCAGCAGTTCCCAGAGGCAGGGGATCGCCAAAAACATTCAGTACTTC,CASSSQRQGIAKNIQYF
TRBJ1-5,TRBV7-9,NA,NA,TGTGCCAGCAGCTCTACAGGGAATCAGCCCCAGCATTTT,CASSSTGNQPQHF
TRBJ2-1,TRBV7-9,NA,once,TGTGCCAGCAGCTTAGCGGGGCCCGACAATGAGCAGTTCTTC,CASSLAGPDNEQFF
TRBJ1-2,TRBV6-1,NA,NA,TGTGCCAGCACTGAGGGGGGGCTAGGCTACACCTTC,CASTEGGLGYTF
TRBJ2-3,TRBV6-1,NA,NA,TGTGCCAGCAGTGAAGCCCGCAGGAATACGCAGTATTTT,CASSEARRNTQYF
TRBJ1-1,TRBV13,TRBD1,NA,TGTGCCAGCAGCATGGGACAGGGGGGCGCTGAAGCTTTCTTT,CASSMGQGGAEAFF
TRBJ1-1,TRBV5-4,TRBD1,NA,TGTGCCAGCAGCATTCCCGGGACAGGGGGTACTGAAGCTTTCTTT,CASSIPGTGGTEAFF
TRBJ1-5,TRBV7-2,NA,few,TGTGCCAGCAGCCTCTACAATCAGCCCCAGCATTTT,CASSLYNQPQHF
TRBJ1-2,TRBV19,TRBD1,once,TGTGCCAGTATGAGGCGGGACAGGGGATATGGCTACACCTTC,CASMRRDRGYGYTF
TRBJ2-1,TRBV28,TRBD2,few,TGTGCCAGCAGTTTCCCGGGACTAGCGGGCTTGAATGAGCAGTTCTTC,CASSFPGLAGLNEQFF
TRBJ2-2,TRBV5-4,NA,NA,TGTGCCAGCAGCTTGGCTGGGGCCACCGGGGAGCTGTTTTTT,CASSLAGATGELFF
TRBJ2-2,TRBV7-6,NA,few,TGTGCCAGCAGCTTACAGATCACCGGGGAGCTGTTTTTT,CASSLQITGELFF
TRBJ2-2,TRBV7-3,TRBD2,NA,TGTGCCAGCAGTCCGGGACTAGCGGACGCCGGGGAGCTGTTTTTT,CASSPGLADAGELFF
TRBJ1-2,TRBV5-4,TRBD1,NA,TGTGCCAGCAGCCCCGACAGGGGAGGGCCTGGCTACACCTTC,CASSPDRGGPGYTF
TRBJ2-1,TRBV7-3,TRBD1,NA,TGTGCCAGCAGACAGAGTGGACAGGGGAGCAATGAGCAGTTCTTC,CASRQSGQGSNEQFF
TRBJ2-3,TRBV7-6,TRBD1,NA,TGTGCCAGCAGCCCGACGGACAGGGGGCATGGGACAGATACGCAGTATTTT,CASSPTDRGHGTDTQYF
TRBJ1-4,TRBV18,TRBD1,once,TGTGCCAGCTCATTACGACAGGGGCGCGATGAAAAACTGTTTTTT,CASSLRQGRDEKLFF
TRBJ1-2,TRBV18,NA,NA,TGTGCCAGCTCACCACCGTTACAGGGTTTGAACAACTATGGCTACACCTTC,CASSPPLQGLNNYGYTF
TRBJ2-7,TRBV11-1,TRBD2,NA,TGTGCCAGCAGCTTAGGTGGGACTAGCGGGAGAGACGAGCAGTACTTC,CASSLGGTSGRDEQYF
TRBJ2-2,TRBV10-3,NA,NA,TGTGCCATCAGCCAGGCTACCGGGGAGCTGTTTTTT,CAISQATGELFF
TRBJ2-7,TRBV7-2,TRBD1,once,TGTGCCAGCAGCCATACCGGGACAGGGAACGAGCAGTACTTC,CASSHTGTGNEQYF